The entry below gives a single T cell receptor (beta chain) sequence along with its context. Germline values: CDR1 MNHNS, CDR2 SASEGT. The CDR3 consists of 14 residues. V shed 5 bases and J shed 2 bases, with 12 bases lying between them. Documented treatment: oral pan-JAK inhibitor, 5-10 mg twice daily. The sample is drawn from a study of CD8+ T cells in alopecia areata. cDNA reverse transcribed from extracted RNA served as the sequencing template. TCRdb's table, derived via immunoSEQ multiplex PCR, lists solely in-frame clones and lacks some. This table has about 190,000 clones, 60% to 70% appearing once.

The receptor's source is a human donor with alopecia areata. The J gene is TRBJ1-2, the V gene TRBV6-1, with D maybe TRBD1 (6 bases). This specimen was CD4+ T cells sorted from blood, taken at week 4, from a patient treated with tofacitinib. CDR3 in DNA: TGTGCCAGCAGTTATTCGGACAGCAACTATGGCTACACCTTC. This encodes CASSYSDSNYGYTF.